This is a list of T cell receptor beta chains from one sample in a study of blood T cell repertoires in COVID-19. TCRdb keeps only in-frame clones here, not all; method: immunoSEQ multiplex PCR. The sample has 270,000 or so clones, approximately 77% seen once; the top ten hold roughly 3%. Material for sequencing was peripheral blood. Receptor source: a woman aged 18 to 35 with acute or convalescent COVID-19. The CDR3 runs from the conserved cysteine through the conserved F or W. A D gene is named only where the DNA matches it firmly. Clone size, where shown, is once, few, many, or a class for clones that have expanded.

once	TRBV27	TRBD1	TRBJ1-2	TGTGCCAGCAGTTTAACCCCCCTTGGGACAGGGGGCGAGGGCTACACCTTC	CASSLTPLGTGGEGYTF
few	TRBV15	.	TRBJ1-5	TGTGCCACCAGCAGATTACAGGGCTGGAGTCAGCCCCAGCATTTT	CATSRLQGWSQPQHF
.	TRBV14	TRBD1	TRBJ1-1	TGTGCCAGCAGCCAAGGGACAGGGAGTGCTTTCTTT	CASSQGTGSAFF
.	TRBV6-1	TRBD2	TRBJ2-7	TGTGCCAGCAGTGACCGGGGGGATTCCCACGAGCAGTACTTC	CASSDRGDSHEQYF
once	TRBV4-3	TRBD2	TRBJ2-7	TGCGCCAGCAGCCGAGTGACTAGCGGAGGCTCCTACGAGCAGTACTTC	CASSRVTSGGSYEQYF
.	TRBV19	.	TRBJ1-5	TGTGCCAGTTCAACAGTTAGCAATCAGCCCCAGCATTTT	CASSTVSNQPQHF
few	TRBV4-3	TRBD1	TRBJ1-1	TGCGCCAGCAGCCGCAGGGGGCAGGGAGTGAACACTGAAGCTTTCTTT	CASSRRGQGVNTEAFF
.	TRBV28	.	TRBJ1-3	TGTGCCAGCAGTACAGTTGGAACTGGAAACACCATATATTTT	CASSTVGTGNTIYF
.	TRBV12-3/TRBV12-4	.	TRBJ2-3	TGTGCCAGCAATTCACTCGGTACGCAGTATTTT	CASNSLGTQYF
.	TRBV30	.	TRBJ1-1	TGTGCCTGGGGGAGGGGGTTGGCCACTGAAGCTTTCTTT	CAWGRGLATEAFF
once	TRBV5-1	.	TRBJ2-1	TGCGCCAGCAGCTTGACTAGAAACAATGAGCAGTTCTTC	CASSLTRNNEQFF
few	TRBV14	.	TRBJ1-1	TGTGCCAGCAGCCAAGACCCCCACCCCCAGGGTGAAGCTTTCTTT	CASSQDPHPQGEAFF
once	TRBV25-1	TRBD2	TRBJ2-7	TGTGCCAGCAGTGAATCCCAACGGACTAGCAGTTACGAGCAGTACTTC	CASSESQRTSSYEQYF
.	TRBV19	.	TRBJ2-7	TGTGCCAGTAGTATGGACGGGACCTACGAGCAGTACTTC	CASSMDGTYEQYF
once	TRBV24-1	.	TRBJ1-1	TGTGCCACCAGTGATATCCGACAGGTAAACACTGAAGCTTTCTTT	CATSDIRQVNTEAFF
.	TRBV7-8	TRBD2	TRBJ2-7	TGTGCCAGCAGCCTGCCGACGGGAGGTGCCTACGAGCAGTACTTC	CASSLPTGGAYEQYF
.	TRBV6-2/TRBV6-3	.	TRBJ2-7	TGTGCCAGCAGTTCCCAAAGTACCAGGGCCCTCTACGAGCAGTACTTC	CASSSQSTRALYEQYF
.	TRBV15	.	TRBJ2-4	TGTGCCACCAGCGACAACGGCCTCGACAAAAACATTCAGTACTTC	CATSDNGLDKNIQYF
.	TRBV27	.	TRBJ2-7	TGTGCCAGCAGTTTAATGGGGGGGCCCTACGAGCAGTACTTC	CASSLMGGPYEQYF
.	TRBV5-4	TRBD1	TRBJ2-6	TGTGCCAGCAGCTTGGTAAAGGACAGGGCTGGGGCCAACGTCCTGACTTTC	CASSLVKDRAGANVLTF
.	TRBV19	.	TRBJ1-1	TGTGCTGGGGAGGGCGCTCCACCGGGCACTGAAGCTTTCTTT	CAGEGAPPGTEAFF
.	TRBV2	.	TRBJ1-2	TGTGCCAGCAGTGAGTCGGACACGATTTATGGCTACACCTTC	CASSESDTIYGYTF
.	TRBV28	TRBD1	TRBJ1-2	TGTGCCAGCAGTCGGACAGGTTTCCGCAACTATGGCTACACCTTC	CASSRTGFRNYGYTF
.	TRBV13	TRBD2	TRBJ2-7	TGTGCCAGCAGCTTGGGGACTAGCGGGATGGAGTACGAGCAGTACTTC	CASSLGTSGMEYEQYF
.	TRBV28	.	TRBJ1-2	TGTGCCAGCAGTTTAGAGTTTCAGGGGGGCTACACCTTC	CASSLEFQGGYTF
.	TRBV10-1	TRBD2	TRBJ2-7	TGCGCCAGCAGTGAGTCTTTCGGACTAGCGGGAGGGAAATCCTACGAGCAGTACTTC	CASSESFGLAGGKSYEQYF
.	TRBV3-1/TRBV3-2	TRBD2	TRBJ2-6	TGTGCCAGCGGGGGAGCGGGACGCTCTGGGGCCAACGTCCTGACTTTC	CASGGAGRSGANVLTF
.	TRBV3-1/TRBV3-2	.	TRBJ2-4	TGTGCCAGCAGCCAAGTGGCAGGCGGGACAAACATTCAGTACTTC	CASSQVAGGTNIQYF
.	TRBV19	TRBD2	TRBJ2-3	TGTGCCAGTGGACTAGCGCCCACAGATACGCAGTATTTT	CASGLAPTDTQYF
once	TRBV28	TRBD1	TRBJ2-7	TGTGCCAGCGGTCTAGGGGGCGGCTACGAGCAGTACTTC	CASGLGGGYEQYF
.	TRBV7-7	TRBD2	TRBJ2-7	TGTGCTAGCAGCGCCGGGACTAGCGGAGACTACGAGCAGTACTTC	CASSAGTSGDYEQYF
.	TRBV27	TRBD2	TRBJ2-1	TGTGCCAGCAATGGTCTAGCGGGAGCCTCCTCCTACAATGAGCAGTTCTTC	CASNGLAGASSYNEQFF
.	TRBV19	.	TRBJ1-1	TGTGCCAGTCGCCCCGATGGCCTTGAAGCTTTCTTT	CASRPDGLEAFF
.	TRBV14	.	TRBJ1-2	TGTGCCAGCAGCCAAGCACAGACCTATGGCTACACCTTC	CASSQAQTYGYTF
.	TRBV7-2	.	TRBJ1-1	TGTGCCAGCAGCTCCGGACAATGGGGAATCACTGAAGCTTTCTTT	CASSSGQWGITEAFF
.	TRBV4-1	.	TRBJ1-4	TGCGCCAGCAGCCAAGATCCGGGAGGAGGAAATGAAAAACTGTTTTTT	CASSQDPGGGNEKLFF
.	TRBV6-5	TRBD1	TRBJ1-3	TGTGCCAGCACCGCTGACAGGGCTGGAAACACCATATATTTT	CASTADRAGNTIYF
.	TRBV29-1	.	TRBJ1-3	TGCAGCGTTGAAGGAGGCCTCGGAAACACCATATATTTT	CSVEGGLGNTIYF
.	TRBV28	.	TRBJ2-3	TGTGCCAGCAGCCCTACTAGTCCGAGCACAGATACGCAGTATTTT	CASSPTSPSTDTQYF
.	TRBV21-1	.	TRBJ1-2	TGTGCCAGCAGCAAAGGGGCCTGGAACTATGGCTACACCTTC	CASSKGAWNYGYTF
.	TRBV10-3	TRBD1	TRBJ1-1	TGTGCCATCAGTGAGTGGACAACAGGGGACACTGAAGCTTTCTTT	CAISEWTTGDTEAFF
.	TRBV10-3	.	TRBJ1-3	TGTGCCATCAGCCTCGGGGGGCTTGGAAACACCATATATTTT	CAISLGGLGNTIYF
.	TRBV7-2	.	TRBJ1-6	TGTGCCAGCAGCTTAGCGCGAGAGACACCCCTCCACTTT	CASSLARETPLHF
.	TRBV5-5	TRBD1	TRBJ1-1	TGTGCCAGCAGCCCCCGGGACAGAGCGAACACTGAAGCTTTCTTT	CASSPRDRANTEAFF
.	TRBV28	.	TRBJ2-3	TGTGCCAGCAGGCTATATAACACAGATACGCAGTATTTT	CASRLYNTDTQYF
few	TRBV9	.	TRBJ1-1	TGTGCCAGCAGCGTAGGTGGGGGGAGCACTGAAGCTTTCTTT	CASSVGGGSTEAFF
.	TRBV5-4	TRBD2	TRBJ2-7	TGTGCCAGCAGGGCTAGCGGGAGCTCCTACGAGCAGTACTTC	CASRASGSSYEQYF
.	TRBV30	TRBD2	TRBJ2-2	TGTGCCTGGAGTTTCCGGACTAGCGGGTCGAACACCGGGGAGCTGTTTTTT	CAWSFRTSGSNTGELFF
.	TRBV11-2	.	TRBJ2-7	TGTGCCAGCAGCCCGAAGATAGGGGACTTAAAGTACTACGAGCAGTACTTC	CASSPKIGDLKYYEQYF
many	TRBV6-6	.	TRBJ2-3	TGTGCCAGCACCGAGCTTCTAGCGCAGACAGATACGCAGTATTTT	CASTELLAQTDTQYF
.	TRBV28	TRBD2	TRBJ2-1	TGTGCCAGCTGGACTAGCTCCTACAATGAGCAGTTCTTC	CASWTSSYNEQFF
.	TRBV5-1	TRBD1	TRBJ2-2	TGCGCCAGCAGCTGGGGACAGGGATGGACCGGGGAGCTGTTTTTT	CASSWGQGWTGELFF
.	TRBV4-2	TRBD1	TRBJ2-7	TGTGCCAGCAGCGCTCGACAGGGGCCCTACGAGCAGTACTTC	CASSARQGPYEQYF